One and the same sample provided the 27 T cell receptor beta chains below, sequenced in a study of graft-versus-host responses after intestinal transplantation. Only in-frame clones appear in the TCRdb table, and some are missing; sequencing was by immunoSEQ multiplex PCR. The sample holds 40,000 to 55,000 clones, around 96% seen once. No antigen is known for these receptors. The starting material was unstimulated CD8+ T cells sorted from spleen or lymph node cells, obtained before transplant. These receptors all stem from a human donor who was the organ donor for an intestinal transplant.

As for this clone: In the same sample, other DNA sequences code for this CDR3. The gene calls are TRBV2 and TRBJ1-1; the D is unclear. V gave up 3 bases and J gave up 5 bases, with 7 bases separating them. CDR3 length: 12 residues. The germline gives CDR1 SNHLY, CDR2 FYNNEI. The CDR3 region has the DNA TGTGCCAGCAGTGACGGGGTTACTGAAGCTTTCTTT. It is translated as CASSDGVTEAFF.

This clone is a singleton in its sample. The chain has TRBV21-1 and TRBJ2-7; the DNA was not used to check the table's D call, TRBD1. TRBV21-1 is assigned pseudogene status. This CDR3 is 16 amino acids long. The CDR3 nucleotides are TGTGCCAGCAGCAAAGAAGGGACAGGGGAAATCTACGAGCAGTACTTC. As protein: CASSKEGTGEIYEQYF.

V and J are TRBV30 and TRBJ2-2; D is unclear. This CDR3 has 11 residues. Between the trimmed V and J ends, which lost 4 bases and 6 bases, there was a span of 6 bases. Germline CDR1 is GTSNPN and CDR2 is SVGIG (reference sequence). The CDR3 reads CAWTESGELFF. The CDR3 coding sequence is TGTGCCTGGACGGAGTCCGGGGAGCTGTTTTTT.

V gene TRBV19 combines with J gene TRBJ1-5; D uncertain. V was clipped by 7 bases and J by 2 bases, with 12 bases between them. CDR1 LNHDA and CDR2 SQIVND come from the germline V gene (reference sequence). The CDR3 is 14 amino acids. The CDR3 here is CASTIFWGNQPQHF. CDR3 nucleotides: TGTGCCAGTACCATTTTCTGGGGCAATCAGCCCCAGCATTTT. Complete variable domain (other parts from reference TRBV19 and TRBJ1-5): DGGITQSPKYLFRKEGQNVTLSCEQNLNHDAMYWYRQDPGQGLRLIYYSQIVNDFQKGDIAEGYSVSREKKESFPLTVTSAQKNPTAFYLCASTIFWGNQPQHFGDGTRLSIL.

Notes on this clone: At one end, the junction sequence differs from germline, possibly due to a read error. CDR3 region: CASSLTGQGVAGANVLTF. CDR3 DNA sequence: TGTGCCAGCAGCCTAACGGGACAGGGGGTGGCTGGGGCCAACGTCCTGACTTTC. The rearrangement uses TRBV7-3 and TRBJ2-6; 11 bases map to TRBD1. The V gene's germline CDR1 is SGHTA and CDR2 FQGTGA. This CDR3 region has 18 residues.

The chain recombines TRBV28 with TRBJ2-3, with a tentative D call TRBD2 (6 bases). The CDR3 has 14 residues. The V gene lost 3 bases and the J gene lost 1 base, with 8 bases spanning the gap. Germline-derived CDR1 and CDR2 are MDHEN and SYDVKM. CDR3 sequence: CASSFLAGTDTQYF. For the CDR3, the DNA is TGTGCCAGCAGTTTTTTAGCGGGCACAGATACGCAGTATTTT. The complete variable domain, with remaining parts taken from reference TRBV28 and TRBJ2-3, reads DVKVTQSSRYLVKRTGEKVFLECVQDMDHENMFWYRQDPGLGLRLIYFSYDVKMKEKGDIPEGYSVSREKKERFSLILESASTNQTSMYLCASSFLAGTDTQYFGPGTRLTVL.

This chain links TRBV6-1 with TRBJ1-1; D may be TRBD1 (5 bases). Trimming pared 3 bases from V and 5 bases from J, leaving 13 bases between. CDR3 size: 14 residues. Germline lookup yields CDR1 MNHNS and CDR2 SASEGT. CDR3 nucleotide sequence: TGTGCCAGCAGTGACAGGGTTGGTTGGACTGAAGCTTTCTTT. As protein: CASSDRVGWTEAFF.

The J gene is TRBJ1-2, the V gene TRBV28; D remains unclear. V was clipped by 3 bases and J by 8 bases, with 10 bases between them. The CDR3 is 12 residues long. Germline V lookup: CDR1 MDHEN, CDR2 SYDVKM. The CDR3 bases are TGTGCCAGCAGTTTCGGAGGACCGGGCTACACCTTC. Translating it yields CASSFGGPGYTF.

This chain joins TRBV12-5 and TRBJ2-1, with D unresolved. This CDR3 comprises 12 residues. V lost 5 bases and J 6 bases, leaving 8 bases between the germline ends. Per germline, CDR1 LGHNT and CDR2 FRNRAP. CDR3 in DNA: TGTGCTAGTGGTCCGAACAGCAATGAGCAGTTCTTC. Encoded protein: CASGPNSNEQFF. The full variable domain, with the rest looked up from reference TRBV12-5 and TRBJ2-1, is DARVTQTPRHKVTEMGQEVTMRCQPILGHNTVFWYRQTMMQGLELLAYFRNRAPLDDSGMPKDRFSAEMPDATLATLKIQPSEPRDSAVYFCASGPNSNEQFFGPGTRLTVL.

The chain links TRBV29-1 to TRBJ1-3; the D is unclear. Trimming took 6 bases from V and 3 from J, leaving 18 bases between them. This CDR3 contains 15 residues. The germline gives CDR1 SQVTM, CDR2 ANQGSEA. The chain's CDR3 is CSVAGPPMGGNTIYF. The CDR3 DNA sequence: TGCAGCGTAGCCGGGCCCCCGATGGGTGGAAACACCATATATTTT.

The chain recombines TRBV4-1 with TRBJ1-4; a possible D gene is TRBD1 (6 bases). In germline, CDR1 is MGHRA, CDR2 YSYEKL. With 4 bases removed from V and 7 bases from J, the gap between germline ends came to 19 bases. The CDR3 runs 16 residues. CDR3 protein: CASSRDHKQGIEKLFF. The CDR3 DNA reads TGCGCCAGCAGCCGAGATCATAAACAGGGAATTGAAAAACTGTTTTTT.

The chain couples TRBV9 to TRBJ1-1; no clear D gene. Trimming stripped 3 bases from V and 2 bases from J, with 14 bases between. The CDR3 is 15 residues long. Germline V gene data show CDR1 as SGDLS and CDR2 as YYNGEE. The chain's CDR3 is CASSAAEGSNTEAFF. As DNA, the CDR3 is TGTGCCAGCAGCGCTGCAGAGGGCTCAAACACTGAAGCTTTCTTT.

The V and J genes are TRBV6-5 and TRBJ1-2, with D unclear. CDR1 and CDR2 from the germline V gene are MNHEY and SVGAGI. V lost 0 bases and J 8 bases, leaving 13 bases between the germline ends. The CDR3 runs to 14 residues. The CDR3 loop is CASSYSGGMEGYTF. CDR3 DNA sequence: TGTGCCAGCAGTTACTCAGGAGGGATGGAAGGCTACACCTTC.

The J gene is TRBJ2-5, the V gene TRBV5-1; tentative D call: TRBD1 (6 bases). The J call is doubtful: the DNA matches TRBJ2-7 better. Germline values: CDR1 SGHRS, CDR2 YFSETQ. The CDR3 has 14 residues. The CDR3 nucleotides read TGCGCCAGCAGCTTGGGCTCAGGGGCTTACGAGCAGTACTTC. Translated, it gives CASSLGSGAYEQYF.

The gene calls are TRBV7-8 and TRBJ2-7; D unclear. Between the trimmed V and J ends, which lost 1 base and 5 bases, there was a span of 3 bases. This CDR3 is 11 amino acids long. Germline-derived CDR1 and CDR2 are SGHVS and FQNEAQ. CDR3 bases: TGTGCCAGCAGCTTAGAGGACGAGCAGTACTTC. Protein product: CASSLEDEQYF.

V and J are TRBV4-2 and TRBJ1-5; D is unresolved. CDR1 LGHNA and CDR2 YNFKEQ come from the germline V gene. V was clipped by 1 base and J by 0 bases, with 7 bases between them. The CDR3 consists of 15 residues. CDR3 residues: CASSQGINSNQPQHF. In DNA, the CDR3 is TGTGCCAGCAGCCAAGGGATCAATAGCAATCAGCCCCAGCATTTT.

The CDR3 coding sequence is TGTGCCAGCAGCGCTGGACAGGGTAGTACTGAAGCTTTCTTT. This gives the protein CASSAGQGSTEAFF. V and J are TRBV28 and TRBJ1-1; the match to TRBD1 covers 8 bases. The CDR3 spans 14 residues. CDR1 is MDHEN and CDR2 is SYDVKM in the germline V gene. Germline trimming cut 6 bases from V and 5 bases from J; bases unmatched to any gene: 8.

J is TRBJ1-4 and V is TRBV7-9; weak D call: TRBD1 (5 bases). Germline assignment: CDR1 SEHNR and CDR2 FQNEAQ (reference sequence). The CDR3 consists of 15 residues. V was trimmed by 1 base and J by 5 bases, leaving 11 bases between them. In DNA form, the CDR3 reads TGTGCCAGCAGCTTAGGTCAGGGCCCGAATGAAAAACTGTTTTTT. It specifies CASSLGQGPNEKLFF.

The chain links TRBV30 to TRBJ2-7; D is uncertain. The CDR3 contains 17 residues. Germline lookup yields CDR1 GTSNPN and CDR2 SVGIG (reference sequence). With 1 base removed from V and 1 base from J, the gap between germline ends came to 20 bases. DNA of the CDR3: TGTGCCTGGAGTGCTGTATTAGTCGTGACCGCTTCCTACGAGCAGTACTTC. Protein product: CAWSAVLVVTASYEQYF.

Only one count was recorded for this clone. V gene TRBV4-1 combines with J gene TRBJ2-7, with D unclear. The germline gives CDR1 MGHRA, CDR2 YSYEKL. The CDR3 consists of 13 residues. The V and J ends lost 1 base and 4 bases respectively, with 8 bases between them. CDR3 nucleotides: TGCGCCAGCAGCCAAGTAGGTTCTTACGAGCAGTACTTC. Translation gives CASSQVGSYEQYF.

The V call is TRBV27, the J call TRBJ2-1; D is unclear. The CDR3 runs 12 residues. Germline loops: CDR1 MNHEY, CDR2 SMNVEV (reference sequence). The V end lost 2 bases, the J end lost 5 bases, and 4 bases lay between the germline ends. CDR3 in DNA: TGTGCCAGCAGTTTAGGGCACAATGAGCAGTTCTTC. Translation: CASSLGHNEQFF.

This chain joins TRBV5-1 and TRBJ1-1; D may be TRBD1 (6 bases). Deletions cut 5 bases from V and 1 base from J, with 12 bases between. The CDR3 extends over 14 amino acids. Per germline, CDR1 SGHRS and CDR2 YFSETQ. In DNA form, the CDR3 reads TGCGCCAGCAGTGGCGGGACATCGAACACTGAAGCTTTCTTT. Amino acid sequence: CASSGGTSNTEAFF.

The CDR3 region is CASSPNEASNEQFF. The DNA for the CDR3 is TGTGCCAGCAGCCCTAACGAGGCTTCCAATGAGCAGTTCTTC. This chain connects TRBV28 to TRBJ2-1; D unresolved. The CDR3 is 14 amino acids. The germline V gene has CDR1 MDHEN and CDR2 SYDVKM. Trimming shortened V by 6 bases and J by 6 bases, and 15 bases separated the two germline ends.

The chain links TRBV5-1 to TRBJ1-1; no clear D. Trimming took off 0 bases at V and 2 bases at J, with 5 bases between the two ends. Germline V lookup: CDR1 SGHRS, CDR2 YFSETQ. CDR3 size: 13 residues. CDR3 protein: CASSLGLNTEAFF. The CDR3 DNA reads TGCGCCAGCAGCTTGGGGCTAAACACTGAAGCTTTCTTT.

The rearrangement links TRBV27 to TRBJ1-1, with D perhaps matching TRBD1 (6 bases). Germline V gene lookup returns CDR1 MNHEY and CDR2 SMNVEV (reference sequence). The CDR3 is 14 amino acids. Trimming removed 3 bases at V and 4 bases at J, with 12 bases between. The CDR3 nucleotides read TGTGCCAGCAGTTTGTCGATAGGGGGCACTGAAGCTTTCTTT. This sequence encodes CASSLSIGGTEAFF.

The gene calls are TRBV10-1 and TRBJ1-1, with D hard to call. Trimming took 1 base from V and 3 from J, leaving 18 bases between them. This CDR3 region has 17 residues. Germline CDR1 reads WNHNN; CDR2 reads SYGVQD (reference sequence). The CDR3: CASSEWGGPTRYTEAFF. The CDR3 coding sequence is TGCGCCAGCAGTGAGTGGGGTGGCCCTACCAGGTACACTGAAGCTTTCTTT.

In its sample, this clone was seen once. The chain combines TRBV4-3 with TRBJ1-2; D uncertain. CDR3 length: 15 amino acids. Per germline, CDR1 LGHNA and CDR2 YSLEER. V lost 0 bases and J 0 bases, leaving 8 bases between the germline ends. DNA for the CDR3: TGCGCCAGCAGCCAAGATCGAGAGACTAACTATGGCTACACCTTC. Protein sequence: CASSQDRETNYGYTF.